Reported below is one T cell receptor beta chain. Its antigen is undetermined. Using immunoSEQ multiplex PCR, the repertoire was profiled, and TCRdb retains in-frame clones only, with some absent. Of around 70,000 clones listed, about 93% were seen once; the top ten hold roughly 1.4%. The record originates from a study of cytomegalovirus exposure and HLA in healthy donors. Across the study: Both the 120 validation repertoires and the roughly 700 first-cohort repertoires used the same platform, as reported by a later analysis.

Study-wide results and caveats: Subsequent analysis of the 120 or so validation repertoires found a tendency for first-cohort TCR clusters to co-occur.

The sample consisted of PBMCs. The receptor's source is a young man in good health and CMV-seropositive.

The CDR3 DNA sequence: TGTGCCAGCAGCCGAATGACAGATTACGAGCAGTACTTC. It encodes CASSRMTDYEQYF. V and J are TRBV11-2 and TRBJ2-7; a weak D match, TRBD1 (5 bases). V shed 5 bases and J shed 4 bases, with 12 bases lying between them. CDR1 and CDR2 from the germline V gene are SGHAT and FQNNGV. This CDR3 has 13 residues.